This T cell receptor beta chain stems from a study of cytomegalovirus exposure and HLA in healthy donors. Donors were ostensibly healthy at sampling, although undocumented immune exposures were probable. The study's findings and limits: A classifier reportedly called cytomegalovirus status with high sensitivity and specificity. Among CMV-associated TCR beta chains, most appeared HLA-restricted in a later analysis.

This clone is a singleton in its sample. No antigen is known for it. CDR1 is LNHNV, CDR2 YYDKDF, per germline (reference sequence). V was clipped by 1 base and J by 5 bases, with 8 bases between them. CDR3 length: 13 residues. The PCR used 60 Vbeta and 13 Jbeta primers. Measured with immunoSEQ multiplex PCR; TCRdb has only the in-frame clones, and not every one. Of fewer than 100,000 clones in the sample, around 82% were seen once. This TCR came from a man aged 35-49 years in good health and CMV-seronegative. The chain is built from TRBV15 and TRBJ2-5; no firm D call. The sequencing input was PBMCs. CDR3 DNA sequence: TGTGCCACCAGCAGAGCACCCGCGGAGACCCAGTACTTC. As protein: CATSRAPAETQYF.